This entry lists 7 T cell receptor beta chains sequenced from one sample in a study of T cells after yellow fever vaccination. MiXCR, applied by TCRdb to the 5' RACE reads, yields one record per CDR3 protein. The table lists 200,000 to 300,000 distinct CDR3 sequences, more than 3.5% of them singletons, with around 20% in the top ten. Material: PBMCs, obtained 15 days after the yellow fever booster vaccination. All receptors derive from a man between 18 and 35 years old who received the YFV17D yellow fever vaccine.

This clonotype was recorded at least ten times. The J gene is TRBJ1-3, the V gene TRBV12-3 or TRBV12-4; 10 bases match TRBD1. The J segment lost 2 bases and the V segment lost 6 bases, leaving 10 bases of the junction unmatched. The CDR3 length is 17 residues. The CDR3 region is CASRPGTGDSAGNTIYF. DNA of the CDR3: TGTGCCAGCAGACCCGGGACAGGGGATTCAGCTGGAAACACCATATATTTT.

This clonotype appeared many times. This chain uses TRBV24-1 with TRBJ2-3, with 9 bases aligning to TRBD2. The junction had 6 bases not matched to a gene; V was cut back by 3 bases and J by 3 bases. The CDR3 covers 16 residues. Germline V lookup: CDR1 KGHDR, CDR2 SFDVKD. The CDR3 protein is CATSDVSSGKTDTQYF. CDR3 coding DNA: TGTGCCACCAGTGATGTATCTAGCGGGAAGACAGATACGCAGTATTTT.

This clonotype has at least ten counts. The V gene is TRBV11-1, the J gene TRBJ2-1; D remains ambiguous. Germline-derived CDR1 and CDR2 are SGHAT and FQDESV (reference sequence). The CDR3 extends over 13 amino acids. Trimming stripped 4 bases from V and 5 bases from J, with 9 bases between. The CDR3 protein is CASSSDLNNEQFF. The DNA for the CDR3 is TGTGCCAGCAGCTCGGACCTTAACAATGAGCAGTTCTTC.

This clonotype appeared many times. The rearrangement links TRBV20-1 to TRBJ2-3; 9 positions agree with TRBD1. Trimming took 4 bases from V and 2 from J; bases not matched to a gene: 10. Germline V gives CDR1 DFQATT, CDR2 SNEGSKA (reference sequence). The length of the CDR3 is 16 residues. The CDR3 nucleotides are TGCAGTGCTAAACGAACAGGGGGCGGGCTCACAGATACGCAGTATTTT. Encoded protein: CSAKRTGGGLTDTQYF.

Ten or more counts support this clonotype. The rearrangement joins TRBV3-1 to TRBJ1-1; no reliable D call. V was pared by 3 bases and J by 6 bases, with 14 bases between. CDR1 and CDR2 (germline): LGHDT, YNNKEL (reference sequence). There are 14 residues in the CDR3. CDR3: CASSQPTLSPEAFF. The CDR3 region has the DNA TGTGCCAGCAGCCAGCCTACATTATCTCCTGAAGCTTTCTTT.

In this sample, this clonotype turned up a few times. The J gene is TRBJ1-2, the V gene TRBV19, with D unresolved. Germline loops: CDR1 LNHDA, CDR2 SQIVND (reference sequence). Trimming shortened V by 7 bases and J by 4 bases, and 10 bases separated the two germline ends. The CDR3 contains 12 residues. CDR3 loop: CASTQRSYGYTF. The DNA of the CDR3 is TGTGCCAGTACCCAGAGGAGCTATGGCTACACCTTC. Looking up the rest from reference TRBV19 and TRBJ1-2 gives the full variable domain: DGGITQSPKYLFRKEGQNVTLSCEQNLNHDAMYWYRQDPGQGLRLIYYSQIVNDFQKGDIAEGYSVSREKKESFPLTVTSAQKNPTAFYLCASTQRSYGYTFGSGTRLTVV.

This clonotype has a count of ten or more. The chain couples TRBV9 to TRBJ2-1; D is uncertain. Germline V gene lookup returns CDR1 SGDLS and CDR2 YYNGEE. Between the trimmed V and J ends, which lost 4 bases and 2 bases, there was a span of 10 bases. The length of the CDR3 is 14 residues. CDR3 protein: CASSPWSAYNEQFF. In nucleotides, the CDR3 is TGTGCCAGCAGCCCCTGGTCGGCCTACAATGAGCAGTTCTTC.